These T cell receptor beta chains were read from a single sample in a study of blood T cell repertoires in COVID-19. Only in-frame clones appear in the TCRdb table, and some are missing; sequencing was by immunoSEQ multiplex PCR. The sample lists tens of thousands of clones, about 70% occurring once. Sequences were obtained from peripheral blood. These receptors were taken from a man aged 45-65 years with active or convalescent COVID-19. The CDR3 runs from the conserved cysteine through the conserved F or W. A D gene is named only where the DNA matches it firmly.

j_gene: TRBJ2-1
d_gene: NA
v_gene: TRBV18
CDR3aa: CASSLWQGWGQFGEQFF
CDR3nt: TGTGCCAGCTCTCTTTGGCAGGGTTGGGGACAATTTGGTGAGCAGTTCTTC

j_gene: TRBJ2-7
d_gene: NA
v_gene: TRBV14
CDR3aa: CASSRGYEQYF
CDR3nt: TGTGCCAGCAGCCGCGGATACGAGCAGTACTTC

j_gene: TRBJ2-2
d_gene: NA
v_gene: TRBV2
CDR3aa: CASGAGAGELFF
CDR3nt: TGTGCCAGCGGAGCAGGGGCCGGGGAGCTGTTTTTT

j_gene: TRBJ1-6
d_gene: NA
v_gene: TRBV25-1
CDR3aa: CASRETLSSYNSPLHF
CDR3nt: TGTGCCAGCAGGGAAACTTTGAGCTCCTATAATTCACCCCTCCACTTT

j_gene: TRBJ1-5
d_gene: TRBD1
v_gene: TRBV2
CDR3aa: CASSEGRGAANQPQHF
CDR3nt: TGTGCCAGCAGTGAAGGCAGGGGGGCAGCTAATCAGCCCCAGCATTTT

j_gene: TRBJ1-6
d_gene: TRBD1
v_gene: TRBV7-8
CDR3aa: CASSLDRGYSPLHF
CDR3nt: TGTGCCAGCAGCTTAGACAGGGGATATTCACCCCTCCACTTT

j_gene: TRBJ1-4
d_gene: TRBD1
v_gene: TRBV6-5
CDR3aa: CASSQVSGGDEKLFF
CDR3nt: TGTGCCAGCAGTCAGGTGTCAGGGGGAGATGAAAAACTGTTTTTT

j_gene: TRBJ2-2
d_gene: NA
v_gene: TRBV4-2
CDR3aa: CASSPPRGEVTGELFF
CDR3nt: TGTGCCAGCAGCCCCCCCCGAGGGGAGGTTACCGGGGAGCTGTTTTTT

j_gene: TRBJ1-1
d_gene: NA
v_gene: TRBV27
CDR3aa: CASSLPTGFAMNTEAFF
CDR3nt: TGTGCCAGCAGTTTACCAACAGGGTTCGCAATGAACACTGAAGCTTTCTTT

j_gene: TRBJ2-3
d_gene: TRBD1
v_gene: TRBV6-5
CDR3aa: CASSNLGQEITDTQYF
CDR3nt: TGTGCCAGCAGTAACTTGGGACAGGAGATCACAGATACGCAGTATTTT

j_gene: TRBJ2-3
d_gene: NA
v_gene: TRBV5-1
CDR3aa: CASSFGLQQTDTQYF
CDR3nt: TGCGCCAGCAGTTTCGGCTTACAGCAAACAGATACGCAGTATTTT

j_gene: TRBJ1-5
d_gene: NA
v_gene: TRBV24-1
CDR3aa: CATSDGRGGNQPQHF
CDR3nt: TGTGCCACCAGTGATGGGAGGGGTGGCAATCAGCCCCAGCATTTT

j_gene: TRBJ2-2
d_gene: NA
v_gene: TRBV19
CDR3aa: CASTIGRWSTGELFF
CDR3nt: TGTGCCAGTACCATTGGGAGGTGGAGCACCGGGGAGCTGTTTTTT

j_gene: TRBJ2-4
d_gene: NA
v_gene: TRBV3-1/TRBV3-2
CDR3aa: CASSSSHPIQRKNIQYF
CDR3nt: TGTGCCAGCAGCTCCAGTCATCCCATTCAAAGAAAAAACATTCAGTACTTC

j_gene: TRBJ1-1
d_gene: NA
v_gene: TRBV3-1/TRBV3-2
CDR3aa: CASSQERRTEAFF
CDR3nt: TGTGCCAGCAGCCAAGAGAGGAGGACTGAAGCTTTCTTT

j_gene: TRBJ1-1
d_gene: NA
v_gene: TRBV27
CDR3aa: CASSAYSSPNTEAFF
CDR3nt: TGTGCCAGCAGTGCTTACAGCTCACCGAACACTGAAGCTTTCTTT

j_gene: TRBJ2-7
d_gene: TRBD1
v_gene: TRBV7-8
CDR3aa: CASSPLLTGRGSYEQYF
CDR3nt: TGTGCCAGCAGCCCCCTACTGACAGGGAGAGGCTCCTACGAGCAGTACTTC

j_gene: TRBJ2-4
d_gene: NA
v_gene: TRBV21-1
CDR3aa: CASSKGPTGPVTKNIQYF
CDR3nt: TGTGCCAGCAGCAAAGGCCCGACAGGGCCCGTAACCAAAAACATTCAGTACTTC

j_gene: TRBJ2-5
d_gene: NA
v_gene: TRBV12-3/TRBV12-4
CDR3aa: CASREGTAETQYF
CDR3nt: TGTGCCAGCAGGGAGGGGACAGCGGAGACCCAGTACTTC

j_gene: TRBJ2-3
d_gene: NA
v_gene: TRBV19
CDR3aa: CASSIERVTDTQYF
CDR3nt: TGTGCCAGTAGTATAGAGCGGGTCACAGATACGCAGTATTTT

j_gene: TRBJ2-7
d_gene: TRBD2
v_gene: TRBV11-3
CDR3aa: CASSQGPGLVYEQYF
CDR3nt: TGTGCCAGCAGCCAAGGGCCGGGACTAGTCTACGAGCAGTACTTC

j_gene: TRBJ1-3
d_gene: NA
v_gene: TRBV4-1
CDR3aa: CASSQLGRSSGNTIYF
CDR3nt: TGCGCCAGCAGCCAACTGGGCCGCAGCTCTGGAAACACCATATATTTT